These 16 T cell receptor beta chains share one sample of origin, sequenced in a study of control samples from healthy donors and cancer patients. Assay used: immunoSEQ multiplex PCR; TCRdb lists only in-frame clones, some missing. Of roughly 170,000 clones listed, roughly 93% are singletons. Sequences were obtained from blood. The receptors were gathered from a woman aged 55-69 years in good health.

The chain carries TRBV30 and TRBJ1-2, with D unclear. With 0 bases removed from V and 3 bases from J, the gap between germline ends came to 11 bases. Per germline, CDR1 GTSNPN and CDR2 SVGIG (reference sequence). The CDR3 is 14 amino acids. The chain's CDR3 is CAWSVIPQHYGYTF. The CDR3 DNA reads as TGTGCCTGGAGTGTGATTCCACAGCACTATGGCTACACCTTC.

The chain is built from TRBV19 and TRBJ1-2; 8 nucleotides match TRBD1. The trim removed 7 bases at V and 2 bases at J, leaving 9 bases unmatched. This CDR3 has 15 amino acids. Germline CDR1 reads LNHDA; CDR2 reads SQIVND (reference sequence). The CDR3 sequence: CASTRTGPVNYGYTF. As DNA, the CDR3 is TGTGCCAGTACCCGGACAGGGCCGGTGAACTATGGCTACACCTTC.

This chain connects TRBV3-1 (or the pseudogene TRBV3-2) to TRBJ2-5, with TRBD2 identical over 13 bases. Germline V gene data show CDR1 as LGHDT and CDR2 as YNNKEL (reference sequence). Trimming removed 1 base from V and 1 base from J; junction bases left unmatched: 6. This CDR3 has 18 amino acids. The CDR3 loop reads CASSQGRTSGGAQETQYF. CDR3 DNA: TGTGCCAGCAGCCAAGGGCGGACTAGCGGGGGAGCCCAAGAGACCCAGTACTTC.

The chain carries TRBV15 and TRBJ2-7; TRBD1 matches 9 bases. This CDR3 is 16 amino acids long. Losses at the gene ends were 1 base for V and 4 bases for J; bases not matched to a gene: 8. Germline CDR1 LNHNV, CDR2 YYDKDF (reference sequence). The CDR3 loop is CATSRGVQGALYEQYF. CDR3 DNA sequence: TGTGCCACCAGCAGAGGAGTACAGGGGGCTTTGTACGAGCAGTACTTC.

The genes are TRBV12-5 and TRBJ1-5; 7 nucleotides line up with TRBD1. The CDR3 sequence is 15 residues long. The junction had 9 bases not matched to a gene; V was cut back by 5 bases and J by 5 bases. The germline V gene encodes CDR1 LGHNT and CDR2 FRNRAP. CDR3 in amino acids: CASGRWQGEDQPQHF. The CDR3 DNA sequence: TGTGCTAGTGGTCGGTGGCAGGGGGAAGATCAGCCCCAGCATTTT.

The V gene is TRBV5-1, the J gene TRBJ1-3, with D possibly matching TRBD1 (6 bases). The length of the CDR3 is 17 residues. The germline V gene encodes CDR1 SGHRS and CDR2 YFSETQ. V was pared by 3 bases and J by 0 bases, with 16 bases between. The CDR3 loop reads CASSSTPGHSSGNTIYF. Written as DNA, the CDR3 is TGCGCCAGCAGCTCCACGCCGGGACACAGCTCTGGAAACACCATATATTTT.

The chain recombines TRBV5-1 with TRBJ2-7; no definite D call. V lost 5 bases and J lost 1, with 7 bases in between. Germline CDR1 and CDR2: SGHRS and YFSETQ. This CDR3 comprises 12 residues. As DNA, the CDR3 is TGCGCCAGCAGTCCGGATTCCTACGAGCAGTACTTC. It specifies CASSPDSYEQYF.

V usage is TRBV19 and J usage is TRBJ1-5, with D perhaps TRBD1 (5 bases). This CDR3 contains 16 residues. With 4 bases removed from V and 1 base from J, the gap between germline ends came to 14 bases. The germline gives CDR1 LNHDA, CDR2 SQIVND (reference sequence). CDR3 in amino acids: CASSTILGGSNQPQHF. The CDR3 region has the DNA TGTGCCAGTAGTACCATCCTTGGGGGAAGCAATCAGCCCCAGCATTTT.

The chain employs TRBV6-1 and TRBJ1-4, with D uncertain. The germline V gene has CDR1 MNHNS and CDR2 SASEGT. The CDR3 has 18 residues. Trimming took 0 bases from V and 0 from J, leaving 14 bases between them. The chain's CDR3 is CASSEARGSFSTNEKLFF. For the CDR3, the DNA is TGTGCCAGCAGTGAAGCCCGCGGATCCTTTTCAACTAATGAAAAACTGTTTTTT.

The rearrangement uses TRBV7-9 and TRBJ1-1, with 8 bases that match TRBD1. V dropped 0 bases and J dropped 4; count of bases not matched to a gene: 4. The CDR3 spans 15 residues. The germline gives CDR1 SEHNR, CDR2 FQNEAQ (reference sequence). The CDR3 sequence: CASSLAGQGSTEAFF. CDR3 DNA: TGTGCCAGCAGCTTAGCCGGACAGGGTAGCACTGAAGCTTTCTTT.

This sequence joins TRBV14 and TRBJ1-1, with D perhaps TRBD1 (5 bases). Looked up from germline, CDR1 is SGHDN and CDR2 is FVKESK. V gave up 0 bases and J gave up 1 base, with 9 bases separating them. The CDR3 totals 15 residues. The CDR3 loop is CASSQDRGPNTEAFF. The DNA of the CDR3 is TGTGCCAGCAGCCAAGATCGGGGCCCGAACACTGAAGCTTTCTTT.

The chain uses TRBV10-3 and TRBJ1-1, with D maybe TRBD1 (5 bases). The CDR3 totals 13 residues. V was cut by 6 bases and J by 2 bases, with 10 bases left in between. CDR1 and CDR2 (germline): ENHRY, SYGVKD. CDR3 nucleotide sequence: TGTGCCATCAGCCCCGGGGCAAACACTGAAGCTTTCTTT. Translated, it gives CAISPGANTEAFF.

The genes are TRBV5-1 and TRBJ1-2, with 9 nucleotides matching TRBD1. Germline values: CDR1 SGHRS, CDR2 YFSETQ. The CDR3 totals 15 residues. V shed 4 bases and J 3 bases; nucleotides not matched to a gene: 7. The CDR3 sequence: CASSTGGQGYYGYTF. The CDR3 DNA is TGCGCCAGCAGCACCGGAGGACAGGGGTACTATGGCTACACCTTC.

This chain connects TRBV9 to TRBJ2-5, with 8 nucleotides matching TRBD2. J gave up 2 bases and V 2 bases, and 5 bases lay outside the gene matches. There are 15 residues in the CDR3. In germline, CDR1 is SGDLS, CDR2 YYNGEE. The CDR3 nucleotides read TGTGCCAGCAGCGTCGGGACTAGAATTCAAGAGACCCAGTACTTC. As protein: CASSVGTRIQETQYF. The entire variable domain, with the rest obtained from reference TRBV9 and TRBJ2-5, is as follows: DSGVTQTPKHLITATGQRVTLRCSPRSGDLSVYWYQQSLDQGLQFLIQYYNGEERAKGNILERFSAQQFPDLHSELNLSSLELGDSALYFCASSVGTRIQETQYFGPGTRLLVL.

The rearrangement uses TRBV29-1 and TRBJ1-1; 9 nucleotides agree with TRBD1. The V and J ends lost 5 bases and 4 bases, in that order; junction bases with no gene match: 8. Germline V gene sequence: CDR1 SQVTM, CDR2 ANQGSEA. CDR3 length equals 14 residues. The CDR3 DNA follows: TGCAGCGTTTCCCCGGACAGGGGTAGCACTGAAGCTTTCTTT. Its protein product is CSVSPDRGSTEAFF.

The chain couples TRBV2 to TRBJ1-2; D is undetermined. Germline assignment: CDR1 SNHLY and CDR2 FYNNEI. V shed 2 bases and J shed 4 bases, with 8 bases lying between them. The CDR3 sequence is 13 residues long. The CDR3 DNA is TGTGCCAGCAGTGAAAGTCAGTTCTATGGCTACACCTTC. It specifies CASSESQFYGYTF. Looking up the rest from reference TRBV2 and TRBJ1-2 gives the full variable domain: EPEVTQTPSHQVTQMGQEVILRCVPISNHLYFYWYRQILGQKVEFLVSFYNNEISEKSEIFDDQFSVERPDGSNFTLKIRSTKLEDSAMYFCASSESQFYGYTFGSGTRLTVV.